The 25 T cell receptor beta chains reported below all come from one sample, sequenced in a study of T cells in women clearing cervical HPV infection. Using immunoSEQ multiplex PCR, the repertoire was profiled, and TCRdb retains in-frame clones only, with some absent. In all, the sample yields about 30,000 clones. The material sequenced was blood buffy coat. All receptors derive from a woman aged 18 to 69 with a cervical HPV16 infection that either progressed to CIN3+ or cleared (not recorded which).

The CDR3: CSVVGTDNQPQHF. The DNA read from the CDR3 is TGCAGCGTTGTGGGGACAGATAATCAGCCC. The chain employs TRBV29-1 and TRBJ1-5, with 7 bases matching TRBD1. Read coverage stops 3 residues before the CDR3 terminus; the germline J gene supplies the remainder. Germline values: CDR1 SQVTM, CDR2 ANQGSEA. CDR3 length: 13 residues. J was trimmed by 4 bases and V by 4 bases; bases with no gene match: 4.

As regards this clone: The read gets to within 3 residues of the CDR3 end, and the germline J gene fills in the rest. This chain joins TRBV20-1 and TRBJ1-5; D is unclear. Deletions cut 5 bases from V and 4 bases from J, with 18 bases between. The CDR3 is 15 residues long. The germline V gene encodes CDR1 DFQATT and CDR2 SNEGSKA (reference sequence). The DNA read from the CDR3 is TGCAGTGCTGGGTCTCCGGCTCCGGGGAATCAGCCC. Protein: CSAGSPAPGNQP. The full CDR3 reads CSAGSPAPGNQPQHF.

In regard to this clone: The read ends 3 residues early relative to the CDR3; the germline J gene fills the gap. J is TRBJ1-5 and V is TRBV2; TRBD1 is a possible D gene (5 bases). The V gene lost 4 bases and the J gene lost 8 bases, with 18 bases spanning the gap. The CDR3 is 15 residues long. Per germline, CDR1 SNHLY and CDR2 FYNNEI. CDR3 amino acids: CASSARQTLYEPQHF. CDR3 DNA (partial): TGTGCCAGCAGTGCTCGACAGACTCTTTATGAGCCC.

Comments on this clone: The read ends 3 residues early relative to the CDR3; the germline J gene fills the gap. V usage is TRBV6-4 and J usage is TRBJ1-3; 7 nucleotides line up with TRBD1. Trimming took 1 base from V and 2 from J; bases not matched to a gene: 2. The CDR3 totals 15 residues. Germline CDR1 MRHNA, CDR2 SNTAGT. CDR3 DNA, as far as it was read: TGTGCCAGCAGTGACTTAGACAGGGCTGGAAACACC. As protein: CASSDLDRAGNT. The full CDR3 is CASSDLDRAGNTIYF.

Details on this clone: The CDR3 end is not reached by the read, which stops 3 residues before it; the germline J gene fills it in. The V and J genes are TRBV9 and TRBJ1-6; D is possibly TRBD1 (5 bases). The CDR3 sequence is 13 residues long. From germline, CDR1 is SGDLS and CDR2 YYNGEE. V lost 3 bases to trimming and J lost 7 bases, with 8 bases between them. The sequenced CDR3 bases are TGTGCCAGCAGCGCCCGACAGAATTCACCC. This encodes CASSARQNSP. The CDR3 in full is CASSARQNSPLHF.

Details on this clone: The CDR3 goes on 3 residues after the read ends, and that part is filled in from the germline J gene. The chain carries TRBV12-3 or TRBV12-4 and TRBJ2-3, with a weak D call TRBD2 (7 bases). The V end was cut by 5 bases, the J end by 3 bases, with 15 bases between. This CDR3 has 15 amino acids. CDR3 bases read: TGTGCCAGCAGTGGGGGGGGAGGGGGAACAGATACG. Its protein is CASSGGGGGTDT. The CDR3 in full is CASSGGGGGTDTQYF.

Regarding this clone: The CDR3 goes on 3 residues after the read ends, and that part is filled in from the germline J gene. The rearrangement joins TRBV2 to TRBJ2-7, with D perhaps TRBD1 (5 bases). Trimming took 7 bases from V and 0 from J, leaving 13 bases between them. Germline-derived CDR1 and CDR2 are SNHLY and FYNNEI. The CDR3 extends over 14 amino acids. CDR3 DNA, as far as it was read: TGTGCCAGCACAGTTGGACAAAGCTCCTACGAG. As protein: CASTVGQSSYE. The full CDR3 reads CASTVGQSSYEQYF.

Regarding this clone: From the germline J gene comes the end of the CDR3, since the read stops 3 residues before it. The chain is built from TRBV20-1 and TRBJ1-1; D unresolved. This CDR3 has 13 residues. Trimming removed 3 bases from V and 4 bases from J, with 12 bases in between. Germline values: CDR1 DFQATT, CDR2 SNEGSKA (reference sequence). The CDR3 loop reads CSASQNRGTEAFF. The CDR3 DNA, read in part, is TGCAGTGCTAGTCAGAACCGGGGCACTGAA.

Worth noting for this clone: Coverage ceases 3 residues before the CDR3 finishes, and the germline J gene fills in the end. This chain connects TRBV12-3 or TRBV12-4 to TRBJ2-5; 7 bases align to TRBD2. The trim removed 6 bases at V and 5 bases at J, leaving 6 bases unmatched. The CDR3 runs to 13 residues. The CDR3 spells CASRPTGGETQYF. The DNA read from the CDR3 is TGTGCCAGCAGGCCCACCGGGGGGGAGACC.

A remark on this clone: The missing CDR3 end, 3 residues past where the read stops, is filled in from the germline J gene. The V gene is TRBV2, the J gene TRBJ1-3; D is ambiguous. This CDR3 comprises 13 residues. Between the trimmed V and J ends, which lost 4 bases and 2 bases, there was a span of 6 bases. CDR1 is SNHLY and CDR2 is FYNNEI in the germline V gene. CDR3 loop: CASSGDTGNTIYF. The sequenced part of the CDR3 DNA is TGTGCCAGCAGTGGAGACACTGGAAACACC.

Notes on this clone: The missing CDR3 end, 3 residues past where the read stops, is filled in from the germline J gene. V and J are TRBV19 and TRBJ1-4; D is undetermined. Germline loops: CDR1 LNHDA, CDR2 SQIVND (reference sequence). V shed 7 bases and J shed 0 bases, with 15 bases lying between them. There are 16 residues in the CDR3. The covered CDR3 bases are TGTGCCAGTACCCCATCTCCAACAGCAACTAATGAAAAA. The encoded protein is CASTPSPTATNEK. The complete CDR3 protein is CASTPSPTATNEKLFF.

Concerning this clone: With the read ending 3 residues before the CDR3 end, the germline J gene is used to fill in that end. This rearrangement joins TRBV7-3 to TRBJ2-7; D is perhaps TRBD1 (6 bases). V lost 8 bases and J lost 4, with 18 bases in between. Germline V gives CDR1 SGHTA, CDR2 FQGTGA. The CDR3 sequence is 14 residues long. Incomplete CDR3 DNA: TGTGCCAGCCACCCGCAGGGGATACTGTACGAG. This encodes CASHPQGILYE. The full CDR3 is CASHPQGILYEQYF.

Regarding this clone: The read terminates 3 residues before the CDR3 end, so the remaining end is supplied by the germline J gene. The chain employs TRBV10-3 and TRBJ1-3, with 7 positions matching TRBD1. V gave up 4 bases and J gave up 0 bases; unmatched junction bases: 6. The V gene's germline CDR1 is ENHRY and CDR2 SYGVKD. The length of the CDR3 is 16 residues. Incomplete CDR3 DNA: TGTGCCATCAGTGCTACGACAGGGACCTCTGGAAACACC. It yields the protein CAISATTGTSGNT. The whole CDR3 sequence is CAISATTGTSGNTIYF.

Details on this clone: The read gets to within 3 residues of the CDR3 end, and the germline J gene fills in the rest. The rearrangement links TRBV7-2 to TRBJ2-5; the match to TRBD2 covers 7 bases. In germline, CDR1 is SGHTA, CDR2 FQGNSA. This CDR3 has 13 residues. With V trimmed by 5 bases and J by 4 bases, 4 bases remained unmatched. The covered CDR3 bases are TGTGCCAGCAGCAGAAGCGGGGTAGAGACC. Amino acids: CASSRSGVET. The complete CDR3 protein is CASSRSGVETQYF.

With regard to this clone: Read data end 3 residues before the CDR3 end; the end is taken from the germline J gene. This rearrangement joins TRBV7-2 to TRBJ1-5; D unresolved. There are 14 residues in the CDR3. CDR1 and CDR2 from the germline V gene are SGHTA and FQGNSA. Deletions cut 5 bases from V and 4 bases from J, with 12 bases between. The CDR3 reads CASSPYSGNQPQHF. Partial CDR3 DNA: TGTGCCAGCAGCCCTTACAGTGGTAATCAGCCC.

Of note for this clone: The read terminates 3 residues before the CDR3 end, so the remaining end is supplied by the germline J gene. This chain connects TRBV5-6 to TRBJ2-3; tentatively, D is TRBD1 (5 bases). V was clipped by 2 bases and J by 3 bases, with 7 bases between them. The CDR3 length is 13 residues. Per germline, CDR1 SGHDT and CDR2 YYEEEE. CDR3 protein: CASSLRGTDTQYF. The CDR3 DNA, read in part, is TGTGCCAGCAGCTTAAGGGGAACAGATACG.

Incomplete CDR3 DNA: TGCGCCAGCAGCCCAGGCGGGACAGATACG. Translated, it gives CASSPGGTDT. The whole CDR3 sequence reads CASSPGGTDTQYF. The V gene is TRBV5-1, the J gene TRBJ2-3; maybe TRBD2 (5 bases). Coverage ceases 3 residues before the CDR3 finishes, and the germline J gene fills in the end. The germline V gene has CDR1 SGHRS and CDR2 YFSETQ. The CDR3 is 13 amino acids. Trimming pared 4 bases from V and 3 bases from J, leaving 9 bases between.

With respect to this clone: The CDR3 extends 3 residues past the end of the read, so its final part is completed from the germline J gene. This chain links TRBV29-1 with TRBJ2-7; no definite D call. This CDR3 comprises 13 residues. V lost 4 bases to trimming and J lost 0 bases, with 10 bases between them. From germline, CDR1 is SQVTM and CDR2 ANQGSEA. The sequenced CDR3 bases are TGCAGCGTTGTGGCCTCAAGCTCCTACGAG. It translates to CSVVASSSYE. The full CDR3 reads CSVVASSSYEQYF.

About this clone itself: The read terminates 3 residues before the CDR3 end, so the remaining end is supplied by the germline J gene. The chain employs TRBV5-1 and TRBJ2-7; TRBD2 agrees at 9 bases. CDR1 and CDR2 (germline): SGHRS, YFSETQ. The CDR3 is 15 amino acids. Trimming at V came to 3 bases and at J to 3 bases, leaving 7 bases not matched to a gene. The covered CDR3 bases are TGCGCCAGCAGCTATGGCACTAGCGGGTACTACGAG. Protein product: CASSYGTSGYYE. The full CDR3 sequence reads CASSYGTSGYYEQYF.

With respect to this clone: The CDR3 end lies 3 residues beyond the end of the read and is filled in from the germline J gene. The V and J genes are TRBV5-1 and TRBJ1-5; 11 bases are shared with TRBD1. CDR1 is SGHRS and CDR2 is YFSETQ in the germline V gene. This CDR3 spans 16 amino acids. Trimming at V came to 4 bases and at J to 6 bases, leaving 9 bases not matched to a gene. CDR3 region: CASSAGGQGAGQPQHF. CDR3 DNA (partial): TGCGCCAGCAGCGCGGGAGGACAGGGGGCAGGTCAGCCC. Filled out from reference TRBV5-1 and TRBJ1-5, the complete variable domain reads KAGVTQTPRYLIKTRGQQVTLSCSPISGHRSVSWYQQTPGQGLQFLFEYFSETQRNKGNFPGRFSGRQFSNSRSEMNVSTLELGDSALYLCASSAGGQGAGQPQHFGDGTRLSIL.

Comment on this clone: The sequence runs out 3 residues before the end of the CDR3; the remainder is reconstructed from the germline J gene. V usage is TRBV20-1 and J usage is TRBJ2-5; 16 bases align to TRBD2. V was clipped by 1 base and J by 4 bases; unmatched bases: 6. The germline gives CDR1 DFQATT, CDR2 SNEGSKA (reference sequence). The CDR3 totals 17 residues. The CDR3 is CSARAGTSGGGIETQYF. Partial CDR3 DNA: TGCAGTGCTAGAGCTGGGACTAGCGGGGGGGGGATAGAGACC.

Concerning this clone itself: Coverage ceases 3 residues before the CDR3 finishes, and the germline J gene fills in the end. The chain joins TRBV7-3 to TRBJ1-1; D possibly corresponds to TRBD1 (5 bases). The germline V gene has CDR1 SGHTA and CDR2 FQGTGA. Trimming removed 0 bases at V and 7 bases at J, with 12 bases between. This CDR3 region has 14 residues. CDR3 DNA, as far as it was read: TGTGCCAGCAGCTTAACTGGGCAGGGATTTGAA. Encoded protein: CASSLTGQGFE. The whole CDR3 reads CASSLTGQGFEAFF.

As regards this clone: The sequenced fragment ends 3 residues before the CDR3 boundary, so the rest is inferred from the germline J gene. V is TRBV7-3 and J is TRBJ2-1; a weak D match, TRBD2 (6 bases). The CDR3 sequence is 14 residues long. Trimming removed 4 bases at V and 5 bases at J, with 12 bases between. Germline assignment: CDR1 SGHTA and CDR2 FQGTGA. The CDR3 DNA, read in part, is TGTGCCAGCAGCTCCGTCGGCGGGAACAATGAG. Protein sequence: CASSSVGGNNE. The full CDR3 reads CASSSVGGNNEQFF.

In regard to this clone: The observed sequence ends 3 residues before the CDR3 terminus, with the missing tail filled in from the germline J gene. The genes are TRBV11-2 and TRBJ1-5, with TRBD1 as a possible D gene (5 bases). Per germline, CDR1 SGHAT and CDR2 FQNNGV. The CDR3 contains 15 residues. Trimming pared 0 bases from V and 4 bases from J, leaving 10 bases between. The CDR3 reads CASSLESRVNQPQHF. CDR3 DNA (partial): TGTGCCAGCAGCTTAGAAAGCAGGGTAAATCAGCCC.

As to this clone: The observed sequence ends 3 residues before the CDR3 terminus, with the missing tail filled in from the germline J gene. The J gene is TRBJ1-2, the V gene TRBV20-1; 8 nucleotides agree with TRBD1. The germline CDR1 and CDR2 sequences are DFQATT and SNEGSKA (reference sequence). The CDR3 contains 11 residues. V shed 7 bases and J 4 bases; nucleotides not matched to a gene: 2. CDR3 bases read: TGCAGTGGAGGGACAGGCTATGGC. It codes for CSGGTGYG. The full CDR3 protein is CSGGTGYGYTF.